Sequencing of this T cell receptor beta chain was carried out in a study of CD8 T cells in ankylosing spondylitis. About this clonotype itself: Its cognate antigen is unknown.

Generation of TCR beta libraries employed quantitative 5'-RACE incorporating molecular barcodes. Via MiXCR, TCRdb re-called the 5' RACE reads, giving one row per CDR3 protein. The sample has roughly 140,000 distinct CDR3 sequences; under 55% are singletons. Whole-study findings and limits: Enrichment of disease-linked clones was reportedly significant in matched ankylosing spondylitis synovial fluid.

CDR3 length: 13 amino acids. Trimming took 1 base from V and 4 from J, leaving 5 bases between them. In germline, CDR1 is SGHAT, CDR2 FQNNGV. The clonotype was recovered from a male donor with ankylosing spondylitis. Sequencing was performed on synovial fluid, either unsorted or a sorted T cell fraction (not recorded which). This rearrangement joins TRBV11-2 to TRBJ1-5; no clear D. The CDR3, as DNA: TGTGCCAGCAGCTTAGTGGAGAATCAGCCCCAGCATTTT. It translates to CASSLVENQPQHF. The full variable domain, its missing parts supplied by reference TRBV11-2 and TRBJ1-5, is EAGVAQSPRYKIIEKRQSVAFWCNPISGHATLYWYQQILGQGPKLLIQFQNNGVVDDSQLPKDRFSAERLKGVDSTLKIQPAKLEDSAVYLCASSLVENQPQHFGDGTRLSIL.